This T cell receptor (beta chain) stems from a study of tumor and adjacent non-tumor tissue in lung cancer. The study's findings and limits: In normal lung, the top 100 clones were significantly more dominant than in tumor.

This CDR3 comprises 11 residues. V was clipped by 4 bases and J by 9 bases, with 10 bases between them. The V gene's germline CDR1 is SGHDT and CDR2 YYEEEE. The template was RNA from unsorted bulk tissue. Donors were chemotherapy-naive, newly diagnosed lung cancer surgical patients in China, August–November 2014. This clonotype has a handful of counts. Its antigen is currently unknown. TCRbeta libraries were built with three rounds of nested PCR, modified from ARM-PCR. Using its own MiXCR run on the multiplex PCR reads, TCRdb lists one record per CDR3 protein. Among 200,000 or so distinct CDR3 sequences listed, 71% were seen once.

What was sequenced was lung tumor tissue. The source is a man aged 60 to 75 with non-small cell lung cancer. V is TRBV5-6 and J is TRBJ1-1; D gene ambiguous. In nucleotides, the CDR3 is TGTGCCAGCAGCCACGGGCGCCAAGCTTTCTTT. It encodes CASSHGRQAFF.